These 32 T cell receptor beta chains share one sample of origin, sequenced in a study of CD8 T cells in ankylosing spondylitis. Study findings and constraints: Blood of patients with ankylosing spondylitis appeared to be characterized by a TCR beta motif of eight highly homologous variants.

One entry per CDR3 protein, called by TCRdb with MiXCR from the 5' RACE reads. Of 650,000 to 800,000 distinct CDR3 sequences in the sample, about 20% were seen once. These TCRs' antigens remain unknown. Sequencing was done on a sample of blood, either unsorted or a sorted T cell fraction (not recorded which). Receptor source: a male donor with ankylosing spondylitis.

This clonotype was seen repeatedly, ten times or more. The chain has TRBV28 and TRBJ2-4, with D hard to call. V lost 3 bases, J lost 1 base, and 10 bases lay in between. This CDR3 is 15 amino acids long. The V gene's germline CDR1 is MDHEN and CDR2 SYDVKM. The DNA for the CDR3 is TGTGCCAGCAGTTTCCCAAGTTGGGCCAAAAACATTCAGTACTTC. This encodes CASSFPSWAKNIQYF.

This CDR3 reads CSVPGSSSYEQYF. In nucleotides, the CDR3 is TGCAGTGTCCCTGGGTCGTCCTCCTACGAGCAGTACTTC. This chain joins TRBV20-1 and TRBJ2-7; no definite D call. Germline V gene lookup returns CDR1 DFQATT and CDR2 SNEGSKA (reference sequence). V shed 7 bases and J shed 0 bases, with 13 bases lying between them. The CDR3 is 13 amino acids.

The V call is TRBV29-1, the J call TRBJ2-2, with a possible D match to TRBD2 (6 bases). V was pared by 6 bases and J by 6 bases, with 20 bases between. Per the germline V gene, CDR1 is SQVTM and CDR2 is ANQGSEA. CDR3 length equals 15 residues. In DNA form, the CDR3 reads TGCAGCGTCACTAATGCCAAAACTAGCCCCGGGGAGCTGTTTTTT. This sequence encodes CSVTNAKTSPGELFF.

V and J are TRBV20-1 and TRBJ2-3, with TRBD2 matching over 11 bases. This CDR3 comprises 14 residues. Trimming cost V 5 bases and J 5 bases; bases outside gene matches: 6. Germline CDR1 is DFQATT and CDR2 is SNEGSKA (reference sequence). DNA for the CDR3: TGCAGTGCTGGTAGCGGGAGGGCCTTAGATACGCAGTATTTT. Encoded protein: CSAGSGRALDTQYF.

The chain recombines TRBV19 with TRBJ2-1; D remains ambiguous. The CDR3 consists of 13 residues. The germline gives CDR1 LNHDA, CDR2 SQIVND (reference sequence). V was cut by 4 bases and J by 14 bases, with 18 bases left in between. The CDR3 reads CASSTLASLVEFF. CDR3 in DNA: TGTGCCAGTAGTACCCTGGCCAGCCTCGTCGAGTTCTTC.

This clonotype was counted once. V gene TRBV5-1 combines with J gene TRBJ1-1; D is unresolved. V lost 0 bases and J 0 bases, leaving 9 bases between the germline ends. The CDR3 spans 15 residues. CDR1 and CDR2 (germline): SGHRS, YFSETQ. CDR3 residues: CASSLASIMNTEAFF. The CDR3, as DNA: TGCGCCAGCAGCTTGGCAAGCATAATGAACACTGAAGCTTTCTTT. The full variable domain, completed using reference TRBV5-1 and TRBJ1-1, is KAGVTQTPRYLIKTRGQQVTLSCSPISGHRSVSWYQQTPGQGLQFLFEYFSETQRNKGNFPGRFSGRQFSNSRSEMNVSTLELGDSALYLCASSLASIMNTEAFFGQGTRLTVV.

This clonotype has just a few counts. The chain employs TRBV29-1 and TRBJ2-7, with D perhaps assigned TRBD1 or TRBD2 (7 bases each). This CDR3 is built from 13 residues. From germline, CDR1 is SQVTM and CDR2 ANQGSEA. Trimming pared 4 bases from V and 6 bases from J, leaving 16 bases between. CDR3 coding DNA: TGCAGCGTTGGAAGGCAGGGGGGGCGCGAGCAGTACTTC. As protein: CSVGRQGGREQYF.

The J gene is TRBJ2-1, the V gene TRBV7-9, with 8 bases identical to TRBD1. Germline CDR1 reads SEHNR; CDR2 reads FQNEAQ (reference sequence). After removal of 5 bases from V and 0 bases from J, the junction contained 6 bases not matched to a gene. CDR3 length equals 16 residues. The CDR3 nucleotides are TGTGCCAGCAGCGCGGGACAGGCCAGCTCCTACAATGAGCAGTTCTTC. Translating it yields CASSAGQASSYNEQFF. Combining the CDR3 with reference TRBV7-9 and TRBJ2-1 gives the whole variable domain DTGVSQNPRHKITKRGQNVTFRCDPISEHNRLYWYRQTLGQGPEFLTYFQNEAQLEKSRLLSDRFSAERPKGSFSTLEIQRTEQGDSAMYLCASSAGQASSYNEQFFGPGTRLTVL.

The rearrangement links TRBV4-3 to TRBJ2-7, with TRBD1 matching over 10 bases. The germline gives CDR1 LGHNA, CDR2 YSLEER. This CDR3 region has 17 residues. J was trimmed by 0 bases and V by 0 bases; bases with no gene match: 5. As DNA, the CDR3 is TGCGCCAGCAGCCAAGATGGGACAGGGGCCAGCTCCTACGAGCAGTACTTC. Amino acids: CASSQDGTGASSYEQYF.

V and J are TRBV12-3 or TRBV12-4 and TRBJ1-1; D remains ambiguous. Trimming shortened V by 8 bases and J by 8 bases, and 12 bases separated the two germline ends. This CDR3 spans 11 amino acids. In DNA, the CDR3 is TGTGCCAGCCGCTACTCAAAGGAAGCTTTCTTT. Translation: CASRYSKEAFF.

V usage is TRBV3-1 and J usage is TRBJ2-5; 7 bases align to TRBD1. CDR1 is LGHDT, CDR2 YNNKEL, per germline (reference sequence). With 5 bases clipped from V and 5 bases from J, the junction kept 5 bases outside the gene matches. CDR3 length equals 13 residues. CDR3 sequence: CASSTGVVETQYF. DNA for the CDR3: TGTGCCAGCAGCACAGGGGTAGTGGAGACCCAGTACTTC.

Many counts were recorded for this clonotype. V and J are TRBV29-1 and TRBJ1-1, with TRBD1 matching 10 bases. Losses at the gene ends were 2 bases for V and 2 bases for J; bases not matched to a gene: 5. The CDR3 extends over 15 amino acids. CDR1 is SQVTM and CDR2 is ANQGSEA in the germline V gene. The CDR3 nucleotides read TGCAGCGTTGAACACGGGACAGGGGCCAACACTGAAGCTTTCTTT. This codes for CSVEHGTGANTEAFF.

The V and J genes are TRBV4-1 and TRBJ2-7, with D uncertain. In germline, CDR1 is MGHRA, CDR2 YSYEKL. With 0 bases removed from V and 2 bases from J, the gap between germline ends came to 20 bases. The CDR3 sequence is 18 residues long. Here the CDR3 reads CASSQDSGVDGATYEQYF. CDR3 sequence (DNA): TGCGCCAGCAGCCAAGATTCAGGAGTAGACGGAGCTACCTACGAGCAGTACTTC.

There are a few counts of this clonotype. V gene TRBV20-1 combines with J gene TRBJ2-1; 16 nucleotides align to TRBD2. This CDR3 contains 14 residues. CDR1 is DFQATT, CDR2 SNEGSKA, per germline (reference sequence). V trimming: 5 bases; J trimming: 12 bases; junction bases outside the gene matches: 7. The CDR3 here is CSASGTSGRVGQFF. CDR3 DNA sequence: TGCAGTGCTTCCGGGACTAGCGGGAGGGTGGGGCAGTTCTTC.

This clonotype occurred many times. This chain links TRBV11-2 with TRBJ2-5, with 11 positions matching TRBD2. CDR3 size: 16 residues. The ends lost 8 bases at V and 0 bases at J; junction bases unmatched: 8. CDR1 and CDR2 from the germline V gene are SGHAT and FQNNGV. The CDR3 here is CASRTPSGGNQETQYF. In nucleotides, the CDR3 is TGTGCCAGCCGAACCCCTAGCGGGGGGAACCAAGAGACCCAGTACTTC.

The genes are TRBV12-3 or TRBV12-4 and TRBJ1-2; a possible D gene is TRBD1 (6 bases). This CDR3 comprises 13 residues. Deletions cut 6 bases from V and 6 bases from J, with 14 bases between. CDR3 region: CASRLLRGDGYTF. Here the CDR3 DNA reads TGTGCCAGCAGACTTCTCAGGGGTGATGGCTACACCTTC.

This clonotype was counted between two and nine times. CDR3 DNA: TGCGCCAGCAGCTTTGGGACAGACTATGGCTACACCTTC. It encodes CASSFGTDYGYTF. J is TRBJ1-2 and V is TRBV5-1, with 7 bases aligning to TRBD1. The germline gives CDR1 SGHRS, CDR2 YFSETQ. V lost 2 bases and J lost 3; bases outside the gene matches: 1. The CDR3 length is 13 residues.

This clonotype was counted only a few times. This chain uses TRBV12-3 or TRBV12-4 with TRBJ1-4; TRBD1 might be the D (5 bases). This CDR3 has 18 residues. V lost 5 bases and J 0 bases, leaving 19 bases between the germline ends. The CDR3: CASSGHRWGPATNEKLFF. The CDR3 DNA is TGTGCCAGCAGTGGACACCGCTGGGGACCCGCAACTAATGAAAAACTGTTTTTT.

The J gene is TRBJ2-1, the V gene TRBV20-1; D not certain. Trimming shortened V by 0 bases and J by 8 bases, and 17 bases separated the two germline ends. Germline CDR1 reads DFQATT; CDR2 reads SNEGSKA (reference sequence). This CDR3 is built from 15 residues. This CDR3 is CSARDFIVTVHEQFF. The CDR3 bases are TGCAGTGCTAGAGATTTTATCGTAACGGTCCATGAGCAGTTCTTC.

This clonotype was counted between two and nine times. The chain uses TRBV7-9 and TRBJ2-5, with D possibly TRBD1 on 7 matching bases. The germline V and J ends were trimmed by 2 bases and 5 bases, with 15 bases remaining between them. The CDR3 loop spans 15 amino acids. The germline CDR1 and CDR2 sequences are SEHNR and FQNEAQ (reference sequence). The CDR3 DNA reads TGTGCCAGCAGCTTAAGGACAGGAGGGGTTGAGACCCAGTACTTC. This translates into CASSLRTGGVETQYF.

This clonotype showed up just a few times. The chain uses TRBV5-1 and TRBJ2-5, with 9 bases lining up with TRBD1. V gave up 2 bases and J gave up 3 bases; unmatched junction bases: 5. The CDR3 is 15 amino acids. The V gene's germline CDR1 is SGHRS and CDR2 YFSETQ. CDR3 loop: CASSFRDREEETQYF. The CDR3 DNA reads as TGCGCCAGCAGCTTCCGGGACAGGGAGGAAGAGACCCAGTACTTC. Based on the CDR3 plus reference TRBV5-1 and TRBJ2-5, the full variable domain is KAGVTQTPRYLIKTRGQQVTLSCSPISGHRSVSWYQQTPGQGLQFLFEYFSETQRNKGNFPGRFSGRQFSNSRSEMNVSTLELGDSALYLCASSFRDREEETQYFGPGTRLLVL.

The CDR3 sequence is CAISESFRTPNTGELFF. CDR3 nucleotides: TGTGCCATCAGTGAGAGTTTTAGGACACCAAACACCGGGGAGCTGTTTTTT. The chain joins TRBV10-3 to TRBJ2-2, with a weak D call TRBD1 (5 bases). V lost 2 bases and J lost 2, with 15 bases in between. Germline loops: CDR1 ENHRY, CDR2 SYGVKD. The CDR3 has 17 amino acids.

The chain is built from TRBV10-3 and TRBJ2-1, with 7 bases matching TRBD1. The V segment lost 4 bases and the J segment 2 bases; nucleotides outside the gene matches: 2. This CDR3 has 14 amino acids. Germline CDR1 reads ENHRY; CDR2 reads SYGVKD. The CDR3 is CAISVGTAYNEQFF. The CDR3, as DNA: TGTGCCATCAGTGTTGGGACAGCCTACAATGAGCAGTTCTTC.

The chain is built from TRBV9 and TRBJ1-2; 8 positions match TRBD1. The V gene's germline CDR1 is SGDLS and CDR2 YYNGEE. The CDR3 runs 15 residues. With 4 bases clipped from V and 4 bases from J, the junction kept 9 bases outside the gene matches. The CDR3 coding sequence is TGTGCCAGCAGCCTTACAGGGGGAGTATCCTATGGCTACACCTTC. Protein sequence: CASSLTGGVSYGYTF.

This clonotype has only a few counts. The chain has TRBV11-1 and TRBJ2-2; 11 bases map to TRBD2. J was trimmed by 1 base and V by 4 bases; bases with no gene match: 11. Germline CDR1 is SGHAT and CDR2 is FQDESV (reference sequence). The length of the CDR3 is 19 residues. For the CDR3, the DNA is TGTGCCAGCAGCTCCACGAAGCATCTAGCGGGGGGGAACACCGGGGAGCTGTTTTTT. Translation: CASSSTKHLAGGNTGELFF.

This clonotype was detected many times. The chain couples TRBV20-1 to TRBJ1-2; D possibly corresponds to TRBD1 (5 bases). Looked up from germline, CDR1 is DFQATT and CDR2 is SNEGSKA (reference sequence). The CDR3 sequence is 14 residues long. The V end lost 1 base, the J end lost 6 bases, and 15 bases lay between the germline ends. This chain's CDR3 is CSARAAGDHDGYTF. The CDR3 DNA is TGCAGTGCTAGAGCGGCGGGGGATCACGATGGCTACACCTTC.

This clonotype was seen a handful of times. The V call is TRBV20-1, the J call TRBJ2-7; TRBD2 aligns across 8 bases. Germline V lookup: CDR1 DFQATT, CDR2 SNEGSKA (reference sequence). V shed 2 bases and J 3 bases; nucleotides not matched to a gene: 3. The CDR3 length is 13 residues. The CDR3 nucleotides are TGCAGTGCTAGAAGCGGGAGAGGCTACGAGCAGTACTTC. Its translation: CSARSGRGYEQYF.

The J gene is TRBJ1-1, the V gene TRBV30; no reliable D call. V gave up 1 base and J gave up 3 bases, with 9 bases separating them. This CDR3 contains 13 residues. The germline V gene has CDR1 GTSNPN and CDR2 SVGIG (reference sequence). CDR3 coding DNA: TGTGCCTGGAGTGAGGACGGCTACACTGAAGCTTTCTTT. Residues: CAWSEDGYTEAFF.

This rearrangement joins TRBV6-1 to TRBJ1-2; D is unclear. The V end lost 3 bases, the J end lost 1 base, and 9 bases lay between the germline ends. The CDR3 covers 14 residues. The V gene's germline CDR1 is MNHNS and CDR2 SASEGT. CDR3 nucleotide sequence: TGTGCCAGCAGTGACAGGAGCTTTAACTATGGCTACACCTTC. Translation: CASSDRSFNYGYTF.

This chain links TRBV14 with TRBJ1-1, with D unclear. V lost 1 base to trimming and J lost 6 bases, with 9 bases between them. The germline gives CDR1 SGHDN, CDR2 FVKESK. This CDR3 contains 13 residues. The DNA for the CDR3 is TGTGCCAGCAGCCAAGTGGAGGGTCCTGAAGCTTTCTTT. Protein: CASSQVEGPEAFF. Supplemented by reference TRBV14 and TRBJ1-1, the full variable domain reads EAGVTQFPSHSVIEKGQTVTLRCDPISGHDNLYWYRRVMGKEIKFLLHFVKESKQDESGMPNNRFLAERTGGTYSTLKVQPAELEDSGVYFCASSQVEGPEAFFGQGTRLTVV.

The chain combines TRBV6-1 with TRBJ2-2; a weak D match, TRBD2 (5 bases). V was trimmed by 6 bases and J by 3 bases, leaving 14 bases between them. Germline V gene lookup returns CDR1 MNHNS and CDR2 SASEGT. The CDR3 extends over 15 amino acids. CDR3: CASRREPSDTGELFF. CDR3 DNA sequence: TGTGCCAGCAGGAGGGAGCCGTCGGACACCGGGGAGCTGTTTTTT.

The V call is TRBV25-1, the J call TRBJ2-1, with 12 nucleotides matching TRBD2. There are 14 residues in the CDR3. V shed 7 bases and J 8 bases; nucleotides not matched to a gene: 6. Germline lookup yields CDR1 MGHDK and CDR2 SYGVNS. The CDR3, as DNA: TGTGCCAGCAATCTAGCGGGAGGGCGTGATGAGCAGTTCTTC. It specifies CASNLAGGRDEQFF.